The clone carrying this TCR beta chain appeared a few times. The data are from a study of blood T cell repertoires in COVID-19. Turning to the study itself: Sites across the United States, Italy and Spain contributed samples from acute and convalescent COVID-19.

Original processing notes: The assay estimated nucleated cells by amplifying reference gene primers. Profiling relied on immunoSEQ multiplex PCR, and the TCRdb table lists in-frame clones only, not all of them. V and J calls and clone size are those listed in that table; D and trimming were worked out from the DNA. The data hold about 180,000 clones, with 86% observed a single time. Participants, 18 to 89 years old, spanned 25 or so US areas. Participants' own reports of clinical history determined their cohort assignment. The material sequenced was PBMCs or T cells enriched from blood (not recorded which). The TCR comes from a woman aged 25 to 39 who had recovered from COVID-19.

The CDR3 DNA reads as TGTGCCAGCAGAAAGGAGAAGGACACTGAAGCTTTCTTT. This sequence encodes CASRKEKDTEAFF. V and J are TRBV7-3 and TRBJ1-1; D is uncertain. Deletions cut 6 bases from V and 3 bases from J, with 11 bases between. Germline-derived CDR1 and CDR2 are SGHTA and FQGTGA. The CDR3 covers 13 residues. Filled out from reference TRBV7-3 and TRBJ1-1, the complete variable domain reads GAGVSQTPSNKVTEKGKYVELRCDPISGHTALYWYRQSLGQGPEFLIYFQGTGAADDSGLPNDRFFAVRPEGSVSTLKIQRTERGDSAVYLCASRKEKDTEAFFGQGTRLTVV.